The T cell receptor (beta chain) under discussion was sequenced for a study of T cells expressing NK-cell markers. This CDR3 has 17 residues. Looked up from germline, CDR1 is ENHRY and CDR2 is SYGVKD. TCRdb reprocessed the 5' RACE reads, with one entry per CDR3 protein and no DNA. This table lists about 550,000 distinct CDR3 sequences. The sample was blood T cells: a sorted CD56 or NKG2C T cell subset, CD4+ or CD8+ T cells, or bulk PBMC T cells (not recorded which). The chain has TRBV10-3 and TRBJ2-1; the TCRdb D gene call, TRBD1, has no DNA to confirm it. The receptor comes from a man between 18 and 35 years old in good health. The CDR3 here is CATTLRFSEQGYNEQFF.